A selection of T cell receptor beta chains follows, all from one sample in a study of cytomegalovirus exposure and HLA in healthy donors. Profiling relied on immunoSEQ multiplex PCR, and the TCRdb table lists in-frame clones only, not all of them. Here the sample spans approximately 160,000 clones, around four fifths being singletons. Sequenced material: PBMCs. These receptors were taken from a man between 18 and 35 years old in good health and CMV-seropositive. CDR3s include the opening cysteine and the closing phenylalanine or tryptophan. A D gene is named only where the DNA matches it firmly. Size is stated for part of the rows, as once, few or many counts, or as a class when the clone is expanded.

>NA|TRBJ1-1|TRBV2|TRBD1
CASSGDRVNTEAFF
TGTGCCAGCAGTGGAGACAGGGTGAACACTGAAGCTTTCTTT
>NA|TRBJ1-1|TRBV18|TRBD1
CASSPPGTGGAKTEAFF
TGTGCCAGCTCTCCCCCCGGGACAGGGGGCGCGAAGACTGAAGCTTTCTTT
>NA|TRBJ2-7|TRBV4-2|TRBD2
CASSQNRGRAWEQYF
TGTGCCAGCAGCCAGAATCGCGGGAGGGCATGGGAGCAGTACTTC
>NA|TRBJ1-5|TRBV7-2|NA
CASSLEPGRYQPQHF
TGTGCCAGCAGCTTAGAACCAGGGCGGTATCAGCCCCAGCATTTT
>NA|TRBJ2-7|TRBV10-3|TRBD1
CAIRGQSSGTVPLEQYF
TGTGCCATTCGGGGCCAGTCGTCGGGGACAGTTCCTCTCGAGCAGTACTTC
>NA|TRBJ2-7|TRBV5-6|NA
CASSLEFGRGTEQYF
TGTGCCAGCAGCTTGGAATTTGGGCGGGGAACCGAGCAGTACTTC
>NA|TRBJ1-1|TRBV28|TRBD1
CASSLNQGAGASGAFF
TGTGCCAGCAGTTTGAACCAGGGGGCAGGGGCCTCTGGAGCTTTCTTT
>NA|TRBJ2-1|TRBV7-2|NA
CASSFYGGGVNEQFF
TGTGCCAGCAGCTTTTATGGGGGGGGCGTCAATGAGCAGTTCTTC
>NA|TRBJ1-2|TRBV30|TRBD1
CAWSWTGGIGYTF
TGTGCCTGGAGTTGGACAGGGGGCATCGGCTACACCTTC
>NA|TRBJ1-2|TRBV6-1|NA
CASSRRQYYGYTF
TGTGCCAGCAGTCGTAGACAGTACTATGGCTACACCTTC
>NA|TRBJ2-1|TRBV29-1|NA
CSVLQNEQFF
TGCAGCGTTTTGCAGAATGAGCAGTTCTTC
>NA|TRBJ1-2|TRBV29-1|TRBD1
CSADPGTGGDGYTF
TGCAGCGCTGACCCCGGGACAGGGGGCGATGGCTACACCTTC
>NA|TRBJ2-7|TRBV29-1|NA
CSAFTPAYEQYF
TGCAGCGCGTTCACTCCGGCCTACGAGCAGTACTTC
>NA|TRBJ2-7|TRBV9|TRBD1
CASSADRGTYEQYF
TGTGCCAGCAGCGCGGACAGGGGGACCTACGAGCAGTACTTC
>NA|TRBJ2-3|TRBV9|TRBD2
CASSAGTSPNTQYF
TGTGCCAGCAGCGCCGGGACTAGCCCGAATACGCAGTATTTT
>few|TRBJ2-1|TRBV20-1|NA
CSARGVGEQFF
TGCAGTGCTAGGGGAGTTGGTGAGCAGTTCTTC
>NA|TRBJ1-5|TRBV15|TRBD1
CATSREPDRGPYSNQPQHF
TGTGCCACCAGCAGGGAACCCGACAGGGGCCCTTATAGCAATCAGCCCCAGCATTTT
>NA|TRBJ2-7|TRBV7-9|NA
CASSSGGDGVYEQYF
TGTGCCAGCAGCTCGGGGGGCGATGGGGTCTACGAGCAGTACTTC
>NA|TRBJ1-4|TRBV6-1|NA
CASSGSEGTNEKLFF
TGTGCCAGCAGTGGGTCAGAGGGCACTAATGAAAAACTGTTTTTT
>NA|TRBJ2-1|TRBV4-2|NA
CASSQADRSSYNEQFF
TGTGCCAGCAGCCAAGCCGACAGGAGCTCCTACAATGAGCAGTTCTTC
>NA|TRBJ2-2|TRBV9|NA
CASSPAGGNTGELFF
TGTGCCAGCAGCCCTGCGGGTGGTAACACCGGGGAGCTGTTTTTT
>few|TRBJ2-1|TRBV27|TRBD1
CASSLTRTGGDEQFF
TGTGCCAGCAGTTTAACCAGGACAGGGGGGGACGAGCAGTTCTTC
>NA|TRBJ1-2|TRBV29-1|NA
CSVEVGSGAEDFYGYTF
TGCAGCGTTGAAGTCGGGAGTGGAGCAGAGGACTTCTATGGCTACACCTTC
>once|TRBJ1-1|TRBV6-1|TRBD1
CASSELTGGVMNTEAFF
TGTGCCAGCAGTGAATTAACAGGGGGCGTTATGAACACTGAAGCTTTCTTT
>NA|TRBJ1-1|TRBV5-1|NA
CASSLGIGGDVEAFF
TGCGCCAGCAGCTTGGGGATAGGGGGGGACGTTGAAGCTTTCTTT
>once|TRBJ1-2|TRBV18|NA
CASSPQDSPDYGYTF
TGTGCCAGCTCACCGCAAGACAGCCCTGACTATGGCTACACCTTC
>NA|TRBJ2-2|TRBV14|NA
CASSRARQIVTGELFF
TGTGCCAGCAGCCGGGCTCGTCAGATTGTTACCGGGGAGCTGTTTTTT
>NA|TRBJ2-7|TRBV2|TRBD1
CASRETGTQYF
TGTGCCAGCAGAGAGACAGGGACGCAGTACTTC
>NA|TRBJ1-1|TRBV10-3|NA
CAIREGVAGRGGTEAFF
TGTGCCATCAGAGAGGGGGTGGCAGGGAGAGGGGGCACTGAAGCTTTCTTT
>NA|TRBJ2-2|TRBV27|NA
CASHGGGTPGELFF
TGTGCCAGCCACGGAGGAGGAACCCCCGGGGAGCTGTTTTTT
>NA|TRBJ2-1|TRBV28|TRBD2
CASSLIAGGPNEQFF
TGTGCCAGCAGTTTAATAGCGGGAGGGCCAAATGAGCAGTTCTTC
>NA|TRBJ1-5|TRBV5-5|NA
CASSLVPASNQPQHF
TGTGCCAGCAGCTTGGTACCTGCGAGCAATCAGCCCCAGCATTTT
>once|TRBJ2-1|TRBV6-5|NA
CASSYSSEAYNEQFF
TGTGCCAGCAGTTACTCTAGCGAGGCATACAATGAGCAGTTCTTC
>few|TRBJ2-7|TRBV4-3|TRBD2
CASRRVLAGVDEQYF
TGCGCCAGCCGAAGGGTGCTAGCGGGAGTCGACGAGCAGTACTTC
>NA|TRBJ2-2|TRBV7-8|NA
CASSLSGRGGTGELFF
TGTGCCAGCAGCTTAAGTGGCAGGGGAGGGACCGGGGAGCTGTTTTTT
>NA|TRBJ2-1|TRBV5-1|NA
CASSLGGVAKPVLSYNEQFF
TGCGCCAGCAGCTTGGGGGGGGTTGCCAAGCCCGTTCTCTCCTACAATGAGCAGTTCTTC
>NA|TRBJ2-2|TRBV5-1|TRBD1
CASSPPDPGQRVTGELFF
TGCGCCAGCAGCCCACCGGATCCGGGACAGCGAGTCACCGGGGAGCTGTTTTTT
>NA|TRBJ1-5|TRBV6-1|NA
CASSEANSSNQPQHF
TGTGCCAGCAGTGAAGCGAACAGTTCCAATCAGCCCCAGCATTTT
>NA|TRBJ2-7|TRBV7-9|TRBD2
CASSPSGYSYEQYF
TGTGCCAGCAGCCCTAGCGGATACTCCTACGAGCAGTACTTC
>NA|TRBJ2-7|TRBV28|NA
CASSFFPGSTYEQYF
TGTGCCAGCAGTTTCTTTCCCGGGAGTACCTACGAGCAGTACTTC
>once|TRBJ1-1|TRBV28|NA
CASSSHGVGYTEAFF
TGTGCCAGCAGTTCGCACGGCGTGGGCTACACTGAAGCTTTCTTT
>NA|TRBJ2-1|TRBV7-2|NA
CASSLRTEYNEQFF
TGTGCCAGCAGCTTAAGGACAGAATACAATGAGCAGTTCTTC
>few|TRBJ2-5|TRBV10-3|NA
CAAAGEPANQETQYF
TGTGCCGCCGCTGGCGAGCCAGCGAACCAAGAGACCCAGTACTTC
>NA|TRBJ1-4|TRBV19|TRBD1
CASSRDRGEKLFF
TGTGCCAGTAGTCGGGACAGGGGGGAAAAACTGTTTTTT
>NA|TRBJ2-2|TRBV27|NA
CAVSRRGSTGELFF
TGTGCCGTCTCACGGAGGGGCTCTACCGGGGAGCTGTTTTTT
>NA|TRBJ2-7|TRBV2|NA
CASIKGFEQYF
TGTGCCAGCATAAAGGGGTTCGAGCAGTACTTC
>NA|TRBJ1-1|TRBV7-9|NA
CASSLARGDTEAFF
TGTGCCAGCAGCTTAGCGCGGGGGGACACTGAAGCTTTCTTT